These 26 T cell receptor beta chains came from one sample sequenced in a study of T cell responses to AZD1222 COVID-19 vaccine. The method was immunoSEQ multiplex PCR; TCRdb's version includes in-frame clones alone and lacks a portion of them. The data hold about 97,000 clones, with about 89% observed a single time. The specimen comprised peripheral blood, sampled on day 0 of AZD1222 vaccination. The receptors stem from an adult in good health.

The chain recombines TRBV28 with TRBJ2-7; 10 bases align to TRBD2. CDR1 and CDR2 from the germline V gene are MDHEN and SYDVKM. The J segment lost 5 bases and the V segment lost 3 bases, leaving 13 bases of the junction unmatched. The length of the CDR3 is 17 residues. The CDR3 reads CASSFPASGSNYHEQYF. CDR3 nucleotide sequence: TGTGCCAGCAGTTTTCCGGCTAGCGGGAGTAACTATCACGAGCAGTACTTC.

The V gene is TRBV7-2, the J gene TRBJ2-7, with 11 bases matching TRBD2. CDR3 length: 18 residues. After removal of 5 bases from V and 4 bases from J, the junction contained 16 bases not matched to a gene. Germline V gene data show CDR1 as SGHTA and CDR2 as FQGNSA. CDR3 residues: CASSPGLAGGPRPYEQYF. CDR3 coding DNA: TGTGCCAGCAGCCCAGGGCTAGCGGGAGGCCCGAGACCGTACGAGCAGTACTTC.

The J gene is TRBJ2-3, the V gene TRBV7-3; TRBD2 agrees at 10 bases. Germline CDR1 is SGHTA and CDR2 is FQGTGA. J gave up 4 bases and V 0 bases, and 1 base lay outside the gene matches. The CDR3 is made up of 15 amino acids. This chain's CDR3 is CASSLTLAGADTQYF. As DNA, the CDR3 is TGTGCCAGCAGCTTAACGCTAGCGGGAGCAGATACGCAGTATTTT.

V is TRBV30 and J is TRBJ1-2; D not resolved. The CDR3 is 13 residues long. From germline, CDR1 is GTSNPN and CDR2 SVGIG (reference sequence). V was shortened by 2 bases and J by 2 bases, with 9 bases between the two germline ends. The CDR3 DNA reads as TGTGCCTGGAGTTTCAGTACCAACTATGGCTACACCTTC. The encoded protein is CAWSFSTNYGYTF.

The chain is built from TRBV3-1 (or the pseudogene TRBV3-2) and TRBJ1-1; tentative D call: TRBD1 (5 bases). V dropped 0 bases and J dropped 11 bases, with 16 bases sitting between them. The CDR3 contains 14 residues. Germline CDR1 is LGHDT and CDR2 is YNNKEL (reference sequence). This CDR3 is CASSQDSGRGSAFF. CDR3 DNA: TGTGCCAGCAGCCAAGATTCGGGGCGGGGTTCGGCTTTCTTT.

J is TRBJ2-3 and V is TRBV20-1, with D perhaps matching TRBD2 (5 bases). Trimming shortened V by 3 bases and J by 1 base, and 14 bases separated the two germline ends. This CDR3 is built from 15 residues. Germline V gene data show CDR1 as DFQATT and CDR2 as SNEGSKA (reference sequence). CDR3 in DNA: TGCAGTGCTAGTTCCCGGGAAAAACGCACAGATACGCAGTATTTT. Residues: CSASSREKRTDTQYF.

The chain recombines TRBV28 with TRBJ1-6; no reliable D call. The V and J ends lost 4 bases and 11 bases respectively, with 12 bases between them. Germline CDR1 is MDHEN and CDR2 is SYDVKM. The CDR3 totals 13 residues. This CDR3 is CASSSDTSTPLHF. The CDR3 DNA reads TGTGCCAGCAGTTCCGACACCTCCACACCCCTCCACTTT.

The chain links TRBV4-2 to TRBJ1-2, with a tentative D call TRBD1 (5 bases). Germline assignment: CDR1 LGHNA and CDR2 YNFKEQ. This CDR3 is 15 amino acids long. V lost 0 bases, J lost 7 bases, and 15 bases lay in between. Here the CDR3 DNA reads TGTGCCAGCAGCCAAGATCGGTCCAGGGAGGGTGGCTACACCTTC. This sequence encodes CASSQDRSREGGYTF.

The chain uses TRBV18 and TRBJ1-5; D remains ambiguous. The CDR3 contains 14 residues. Germline V gives CDR1 KGHSH, CDR2 LQKENI. V dropped 1 base and J dropped 6 bases, with 10 bases sitting between them. The CDR3 sequence: CASSPQRVAQPQHF. The CDR3 nucleotides are TGTGCCAGCTCACCACAAAGGGTCGCTCAGCCCCAGCATTTT.

This clone was counted once. The J gene is TRBJ2-1, the V gene TRBV5-1, with TRBD1 matching over 7 bases. This CDR3 comprises 14 residues. V lost 4 bases to trimming and J lost 3 bases; unmatched junction nucleotides: 4. In germline, CDR1 is SGHRS, CDR2 YFSETQ. CDR3 DNA sequence: TGCGCCAGCAGCGCCGGACAGGTCTACAATGAGCAGTTCTTC. The encoded protein is CASSAGQVYNEQFF. Full variable domain (missing parts from reference TRBV5-1 and TRBJ2-1): KAGVTQTPRYLIKTRGQQVTLSCSPISGHRSVSWYQQTPGQGLQFLFEYFSETQRNKGNFPGRFSGRQFSNSRSEMNVSTLELGDSALYLCASSAGQVYNEQFFGPGTRLTVL.

The chain employs TRBV28 and TRBJ2-7; D gene unclear. V was pared by 0 bases and J by 4 bases, with 1 base between. Germline-derived CDR1 and CDR2 are MDHEN and SYDVKM. The CDR3 contains 11 residues. The CDR3 DNA follows: TGTGCCAGCAGTTTATGGTACGAGCAGTACTTC. Translated, it gives CASSLWYEQYF. Drawing the rest from reference TRBV28 and TRBJ2-7, the complete variable domain is DVKVTQSSRYLVKRTGEKVFLECVQDMDHENMFWYRQDPGLGLRLIYFSYDVKMKEKGDIPEGYSVSREKKERFSLILESASTNQTSMYLCASSLWYEQYFGPGTRLTVT.

The chain carries TRBV18 and TRBJ2-2; D is possibly TRBD2 (6 bases). The CDR3 loop spans 15 amino acids. The V end lost 5 bases, the J end lost 1 base, and 11 bases lay between the germline ends. CDR1 KGHSH and CDR2 LQKENI come from the germline V gene. As DNA, the CDR3 is TGTGCCAGCTCATCTCGGGGAGGGAACACCGGGGAGCTGTTTTTT. This gives the protein CASSSRGGNTGELFF.

The chain carries TRBV7-9 and TRBJ2-1; 8 positions agree with TRBD1. CDR3 length: 15 amino acids. V shed 5 bases, J shed 7 bases, and the junction held 10 bases outside the gene matches. Germline V gene sequence: CDR1 SEHNR, CDR2 FQNEAQ (reference sequence). CDR3 sequence reads: CASSPFGQGLNEQFF. The CDR3 nucleotides are TGTGCCAGCAGCCCCTTTGGACAGGGTCTTAATGAGCAGTTCTTC.

CDR3: CASSFLRGGGYTF. CDR3 in DNA: TGTGCCAGCAGCTTTTTGAGAGGCGGGGGCTACACCTTC. This chain connects TRBV5-4 to TRBJ1-2; no clear D. The CDR3 loop spans 13 amino acids. The ends were cut back, 2 bases at V and 8 bases at J, with 13 bases in the middle. The germline gives CDR1 SGHNT, CDR2 YYREEE (reference sequence). The whole variable domain, remainder taken from reference TRBV5-4 and TRBJ1-2, is ETGVTQSPTHLIKTRGQQVTLRCSSQSGHNTVSWYQQALGQGPQFIFQYYREEENGRGNFPPRFSGLQFPNYSSELNVNALELDDSALYLCASSFLRGGGYTFGSGTRLTVV.

This chain links TRBV10-3 with TRBJ2-4; TRBD2 matches at 8 bases. Germline V gene data show CDR1 as ENHRY and CDR2 as SYGVKD. The CDR3 is made up of 13 amino acids. Germline trimming cut 10 bases from V and 5 bases from J; bases unmatched to any gene: 7. CDR3 DNA sequence: TGTGCCACCCAAGCGGGAGTGGAAAACATTCAGTACTTC. Amino acid sequence: CATQAGVENIQYF.

The chain is built from TRBV27 and TRBJ2-6; D possibly uses TRBD1 or TRBD2 (5 bases each). CDR1 and CDR2 (germline): MNHEY, SMNVEV (reference sequence). The CDR3 spans 16 residues. Trimming removed 11 bases at V and 4 bases at J, with 21 bases between. The DNA for the CDR3 is TGTGCCTCTGGGGTCTGGGGCTGGAGGGGGGCCAACGTCCTGACTTTC. Its translation is CASGVWGWRGANVLTF.

This clone was found once. V gene TRBV12-5 combines with J gene TRBJ2-3; D is unresolved. CDR1 is LGHNT and CDR2 is FRNRAP in the germline V gene. The CDR3 is 13 amino acids. V was shortened by 5 bases and J by 0 bases, with 6 bases between the two germline ends. The CDR3 DNA reads TGTGCTAGTGGTACCCCTAGCACAGATACGCAGTATTTT. It specifies CASGTPSTDTQYF.

This chain joins TRBV19 and TRBJ2-7; no reliable D call. The CDR3 has 15 amino acids. The V gene's germline CDR1 is LNHDA and CDR2 SQIVND (reference sequence). With 5 bases removed from V and 3 bases from J, the gap between germline ends came to 17 bases. CDR3: CASSHRPSEDYEQYF. Here the CDR3 DNA reads TGTGCCAGTAGTCATCGCCCTTCCGAGGACTACGAGCAGTACTTC.

The gene calls are TRBV4-2 and TRBJ2-3, with D uncertain. CDR3 length: 15 amino acids. V shed 0 bases and J shed 8 bases, with 15 bases lying between them. In germline, CDR1 is LGHNA, CDR2 YNFKEQ. The CDR3 DNA follows: TGTGCCAGCAGCCAAGAAAACGAGCCCGTAGGTACGCAGTATTTT. Protein product: CASSQENEPVGTQYF.

This clone was seen more than once but under ten times. The chain uses TRBV24-1 and TRBJ1-1, with 7 bases identical to TRBD1. The V gene's germline CDR1 is KGHDR and CDR2 SFDVKD. The CDR3 runs 13 residues. Trimming removed 7 bases from V and 2 bases from J; junction bases left unmatched: 3. The CDR3 region is CATRGQLNTEAFF. The CDR3 nucleotides read TGTGCCACCAGGGGACAGTTAAACACTGAAGCTTTCTTT.

A single count supports this clone. The chain uses TRBV28 and TRBJ2-7, with TRBD1 identical over 7 bases. This CDR3 spans 14 amino acids. V trimming: 5 bases; J trimming: 2 bases; junction bases outside the gene matches: 6. Per the germline V gene, CDR1 is MDHEN and CDR2 is SYDVKM. CDR3 loop: CASSTAGTAYEQYF. The CDR3 region has the DNA TGTGCCAGCAGTACAGCCGGGACAGCCTACGAGCAGTACTTC.

The V gene is TRBV9, the J gene TRBJ2-5, with 8 nucleotides matching TRBD2. J was trimmed by 2 bases and V by 0 bases; bases with no gene match: 6. This CDR3 has 16 amino acids. CDR1 and CDR2 from the germline V gene are SGDLS and YYNGEE. This CDR3 is CASSVGWSGGQETQYF. The CDR3 bases are TGTGCCAGCAGCGTAGGATGGAGCGGGGGACAAGAGACCCAGTACTTC.

The gene calls are TRBV18 and TRBJ2-1; 7 nucleotides agree with TRBD1. V dropped 5 bases and J dropped 3; count of bases not matched to a gene: 4. Germline V gene lookup returns CDR1 KGHSH and CDR2 LQKENI. This CDR3 has 14 residues. CDR3 nucleotide sequence: TGTGCCAGCTCAGCGGCAGGGGGCTACAATGAGCAGTTCTTC. Encoded protein: CASSAAGGYNEQFF.

The chain is built from TRBV5-1 and TRBJ2-7; no firm D call. Germline V lookup: CDR1 SGHRS, CDR2 YFSETQ. Trimming removed 2 bases from V and 2 bases from J, with 8 bases in between. The CDR3 totals 13 residues. The CDR3 loop is CASSLDKAYEQYF. DNA of the CDR3: TGCGCCAGCAGCTTAGACAAGGCCTACGAGCAGTACTTC.

The V and J genes are TRBV20-1 and TRBJ1-1; D uncertain. The V end was cut by 3 bases, the J end by 9 bases, with 11 bases between. CDR3 length: 11 amino acids. Germline-derived CDR1 and CDR2 are DFQATT and SNEGSKA (reference sequence). CDR3 in DNA: TGCAGTGCTAGGGGCTCCAGGAAAGCTTTCTTT. Translating it yields CSARGSRKAFF.

This clone was counted between two and nine times. This sequence joins TRBV7-9 and TRBJ2-5, with D possibly being TRBD1 (6 bases). CDR3 length: 15 amino acids. CDR1 is SEHNR and CDR2 is FQNEAQ in the germline V gene (reference sequence). V lost 2 bases to trimming and J lost 5 bases, with 15 bases between them. The CDR3 here is CASSLLSGARETQYF. CDR3 sequence (DNA): TGTGCCAGCAGCTTACTCTCAGGGGCTCGGGAGACCCAGTACTTC.